This is a list of T cell receptor beta chains from one sample in a study of blood T cell repertoires in COVID-19. The table came from immunoSEQ multiplex PCR; TCRdb's copy has only in-frame clones and leaves some out. The table shows hundreds of thousands of clones, with 85% to 90% occurring only once. What was sequenced was PBMCs or T cells enriched from blood (not recorded which). These receptors were obtained from a woman between 18 and 29 years old who had recovered from COVID-19. The CDR3 runs from the conserved cysteine through the conserved F or W. Each record gives: V gene, J gene, D gene, clone size, CDR3 protein, CDR3 DNA. The D gene is left open where the match is weak. The size of a clone is reported for some rows only, either as once, few or many, or as a class for expanded clones.

v_gene: TRBV11-2; j_gene: TRBJ1-1; d_gene: TRBD1; abundance: NA; CDR3aa: CASSFLTGEFSEAFF; CDR3nt: TGTGCCAGCAGCTTCCTGACAGGGGAATTTTCTGAAGCTTTCTTT
v_gene: TRBV15; j_gene: TRBJ2-1; d_gene: TRBD2; abundance: NA; CDR3aa: CATSRDLVAGNNEQFF; CDR3nt: TGTGCCACCAGCAGAGATCTGGTAGCGGGGAACAATGAGCAGTTCTTC
v_gene: TRBV4-1; j_gene: TRBJ1-1; d_gene: TRBD1; abundance: NA; CDR3aa: CASSQGQGGVMNTEAFF; CDR3nt: TGCGCCAGCAGCCAAGGCCAGGGGGGAGTAATGAACACTGAAGCTTTCTTT
v_gene: TRBV5-1; j_gene: TRBJ2-3; d_gene: NA; abundance: NA; CDR3aa: CASSLLGVSTDTQYF; CDR3nt: TGCGCCAGCAGCTTGCTCGGGGTTAGCACAGATACGCAGTATTTT
v_gene: TRBV19; j_gene: TRBJ1-4; d_gene: NA; abundance: NA; CDR3aa: CASKAARGPTTSNEKLFF; CDR3nt: TGTGCCAGTAAGGCAGCACGAGGGCCCACAACTTCTAATGAAAAACTGTTTTTT
v_gene: TRBV7-9; j_gene: TRBJ2-2; d_gene: NA; abundance: NA; CDR3aa: CASSLSQIGELFF; CDR3nt: TGTGCCAGCAGCTTATCTCAGATCGGGGAGCTGTTTTTT
v_gene: TRBV5-1; j_gene: TRBJ1-2; d_gene: NA; abundance: NA; CDR3aa: CASSLDGTRNGYTF; CDR3nt: TGCGCCAGCAGCCTGGATGGGACACGTAATGGCTACACCTTC
v_gene: TRBV24-1; j_gene: TRBJ2-6; d_gene: NA; abundance: NA; CDR3aa: CATSDLIRAGLGSGANVLTF; CDR3nt: TGTGCCACCAGTGATCTCATCAGGGCAGGCCTAGGGTCTGGGGCCAACGTCCTGACTTTC
v_gene: TRBV5-6; j_gene: TRBJ1-2; d_gene: NA; abundance: NA; CDR3aa: CASSFPGLNGYTF; CDR3nt: TGTGCCAGCAGCTTCCCAGGTCTCAATGGCTACACCTTC
v_gene: TRBV5-1; j_gene: TRBJ1-2; d_gene: TRBD1; abundance: NA; CDR3aa: CASSLQGANYGYTF; CDR3nt: TGCGCCAGCAGCTTACAGGGGGCTAACTATGGCTACACCTTC
v_gene: TRBV14; j_gene: TRBJ1-4; d_gene: NA; abundance: NA; CDR3aa: CASSQDHMLRLFF; CDR3nt: TGTGCCAGCAGCCAAGATCATATGCTTAGACTGTTTTTT
v_gene: TRBV9; j_gene: TRBJ1-1; d_gene: NA; abundance: NA; CDR3aa: CASSGQVDTEAFF; CDR3nt: TGTGCCAGCAGCGGGCAGGTGGACACTGAAGCTTTCTTT
v_gene: TRBV2; j_gene: TRBJ1-2; d_gene: TRBD1; abundance: NA; CDR3aa: CASSPPTGPNYGYTF; CDR3nt: TGTGCCAGCAGCCCGCCGACAGGGCCTAACTATGGCTACACCTTC
v_gene: TRBV7-9; j_gene: TRBJ2-1; d_gene: TRBD2; abundance: NA; CDR3aa: CASSFSGGAFEEQFF; CDR3nt: TGTGCCAGCAGCTTTAGCGGGGGGGCCTTCGAGGAGCAGTTCTTC
v_gene: TRBV6-5; j_gene: TRBJ1-2; d_gene: NA; abundance: NA; CDR3aa: CASNPRGRDYGYTF; CDR3nt: TGTGCCAGCAACCCTAGGGGCAGGGACTATGGCTACACCTTC
v_gene: TRBV13; j_gene: TRBJ1-2; d_gene: TRBD1; abundance: few; CDR3aa: CASSHQGARGYTF; CDR3nt: TGTGCCAGCAGCCATCAGGGGGCGAGGGGCTACACCTTC
v_gene: TRBV19; j_gene: TRBJ1-2; d_gene: TRBD1; abundance: NA; CDR3aa: CASTPGQGWGYTF; CDR3nt: TGTGCCAGTACCCCGGGACAGGGATGGGGCTACACCTTC
v_gene: TRBV7-9; j_gene: TRBJ2-1; d_gene: TRBD1; abundance: NA; CDR3aa: CASSSRDSPYNEQFF; CDR3nt: TGTGCCAGCAGCTCCCGGGACAGTCCCTACAATGAGCAGTTCTTC
v_gene: TRBV5-6; j_gene: TRBJ2-7; d_gene: TRBD1; abundance: NA; CDR3aa: CASSLPGQGPNEQYF; CDR3nt: TGTGCCAGCAGCTTGCCGGGACAGGGGCCCAACGAGCAGTACTTC
v_gene: TRBV5-4; j_gene: TRBJ2-7; d_gene: TRBD1; abundance: NA; CDR3aa: CASSIGQGSIYEQYF; CDR3nt: TGTGCCAGCAGCATCGGACAGGGGAGTATCTACGAGCAGTACTTC
v_gene: TRBV5-5; j_gene: TRBJ1-1; d_gene: NA; abundance: NA; CDR3aa: CASSLIGGSDTEAFF; CDR3nt: TGTGCCAGCAGCTTGATCGGGGGGTCGGACACTGAAGCTTTCTTT
v_gene: TRBV6-5; j_gene: TRBJ2-1; d_gene: NA; abundance: NA; CDR3aa: CASSWAGIGEQFF; CDR3nt: TGTGCCAGCAGTTGGGCCGGTATAGGTGAGCAGTTCTTC
v_gene: TRBV5-5; j_gene: TRBJ2-7; d_gene: TRBD1; abundance: NA; CDR3aa: CASSDRVDYEQYF; CDR3nt: TGTGCCAGCAGCGACAGGGTGGACTACGAGCAGTACTTC
v_gene: TRBV6-5; j_gene: TRBJ1-1; d_gene: NA; abundance: NA; CDR3aa: CASGNTGTTEAFF; CDR3nt: TGTGCCAGCGGAAATACAGGGACGACTGAAGCTTTCTTT
v_gene: TRBV12-3/TRBV12-4; j_gene: TRBJ1-6; d_gene: NA; abundance: NA; CDR3aa: CASSFPNSPLHF; CDR3nt: TGTGCCAGCAGTTTCCCAAATTCACCCCTCCACTTT
v_gene: TRBV30; j_gene: TRBJ1-2; d_gene: TRBD1; abundance: NA; CDR3aa: CAWSTGTAGYTF; CDR3nt: TGTGCCTGGAGTACCGGGACAGCTGGCTACACCTTC
v_gene: TRBV9; j_gene: TRBJ2-5; d_gene: NA; abundance: NA; CDR3aa: CASSVEQGIWSEETQYF; CDR3nt: TGTGCCAGCAGCGTAGAACAGGGAATTTGGAGTGAAGAGACCCAGTACTTC
v_gene: TRBV5-1; j_gene: TRBJ1-2; d_gene: TRBD1; abundance: NA; CDR3aa: CASSPGQVLANYGYTF; CDR3nt: TGCGCCAGCAGCCCGGGACAGGTTTTAGCTAACTATGGCTACACCTTC
v_gene: TRBV10-2; j_gene: TRBJ1-2; d_gene: NA; abundance: NA; CDR3aa: CASSENSPNYGYTF; CDR3nt: TGCGCCAGCAGTGAGAACAGCCCTAACTATGGCTACACCTTC